A single sample is the source of the 16 T cell receptor beta chains below, sequenced in a study of T cells in women clearing cervical HPV infection. Assay used: immunoSEQ multiplex PCR; TCRdb lists only in-frame clones, some missing. The sample table sets out some 20,000 clones. The sequenced material came from blood buffy coat. These receptors were taken from a woman between 18 and 70 years old with a cervical HPV16 infection that either progressed to CIN3+ or cleared (not recorded which).

The CDR3 sequence: CASSSLGLTYEQYF. The sequenced CDR3 bases are TGTGCCAGCAGCTCTTTGGGGCTAACCTACGAG. The genes are TRBV7-9 and TRBJ2-7, with D possibly matching TRBD1 (5 bases). With the read ending 3 residues before the CDR3 end, the germline J gene is used to fill in that end. This CDR3 contains 14 residues. Trimming shortened V by 4 bases and J by 2 bases, and 12 bases separated the two germline ends. Germline values: CDR1 SEHNR, CDR2 FQNEAQ (reference sequence).

As for this clone: From the germline J gene comes the end of the CDR3, since the read stops 3 residues before it. The chain combines TRBV12-3 or TRBV12-4 with TRBJ2-2, with TRBD1 matching over 9 bases. V was clipped by 6 bases and J by 6 bases; unmatched bases: 5. This CDR3 region has 14 residues. CDR3 in amino acids: CASRDRGWAGELFF. Incomplete CDR3 DNA: TGTGCCAGCAGGGACAGGGGTTGGGCCGGGGAG.

The sequenced part of the CDR3 DNA is TGCAGTGCCCCCGCCCGGGTCGGGGAA. It encodes CSAPARVGE. In full, the CDR3 is CSAPARVGELFF. V usage is TRBV20-1 and J usage is TRBJ1-4; D unclear. The observed sequence ends 3 residues before the CDR3 terminus, with the missing tail filled in from the germline J gene. Germline V gene lookup returns CDR1 DFQATT and CDR2 SNEGSKA (reference sequence). This CDR3 has 12 amino acids.

Remarks on this clone: The read comes to an end 3 residues before the CDR3 does, leaving the germline J gene to fill in the end. This sequence joins TRBV6-2 or TRBV6-3 and TRBJ2-7, with 9 nucleotides matching TRBD1. Unmatched junction bases numbered 11, after V lost 3 bases and J lost 2 bases. The CDR3 has 17 residues. Germline V gene lookup returns CDR1 MNHEY and CDR2 SVGEGT. CDR3 region: CASSYTPDRGTTYEQYF. Incomplete CDR3 DNA: TGTGCCAGCAGTTATACCCCTGACAGGGGGACGACCTACGAG.

Concerning this clone: The read is 3 residues too short to cover the CDR3 end, so that end is filled in from the germline J gene. V gene TRBV5-1 combines with J gene TRBJ1-4; tentatively, D is TRBD1 (6 bases). In germline, CDR1 is SGHRS, CDR2 YFSETQ. V dropped 4 bases and J dropped 7 bases, with 17 bases sitting between them. This CDR3 region has 15 residues. The CDR3 region is CASSPQGILGEKLFF. The part of the CDR3 DNA that was read is TGCGCCAGCAGCCCGCAGGGGATCTTGGGTGAAAAA. The full variable domain, with the rest looked up from reference TRBV5-1 and TRBJ1-4, is KAGVTQTPRYLIKTRGQQVTLSCSPISGHRSVSWYQQTPGQGLQFLFEYFSETQRNKGNFPGRFSGRQFSNSRSEMNVSTLELGDSALYLCASSPQGILGEKLFFGSGTQLSVL.

CDR3 DNA, as far as it was read: TGTGCCAGCAGCCAGTTACAAGGGGGCTCGGAGGGC. Protein product: CASSQLQGGSEG. The complete CDR3 sequence is CASSQLQGGSEGYTF. J is TRBJ1-2 and V is TRBV11-2, with 7 positions matching TRBD1. The read terminates 3 residues before the CDR3 end, so the remaining end is supplied by the germline J gene. Germline assignment: CDR1 SGHAT and CDR2 FQNNGV. The CDR3 extends over 15 amino acids.

As regards this clone: The read ends 3 residues shy of where the CDR3 ends; the end is completed using the germline J gene. The V and J genes are TRBV5-5 and TRBJ1-5; TRBD1 aligns across 8 bases. The germline V gene has CDR1 SGHKS and CDR2 YYEKEE (reference sequence). The CDR3 totals 15 residues. V lost 2 bases to trimming and J lost 6 bases; unmatched junction nucleotides: 7. CDR3 sequence reads: CASSLGQGAGQPQHF. CDR3 DNA (partial): TGTGCCAGCAGCTTAGGCCAGGGGGCAGGTCAGCCC.

To note about this clone: The read ends 3 residues before the CDR3 terminus; that terminus is restored from the germline J gene. This chain connects TRBV18 to TRBJ1-4, with D perhaps matching TRBD1 (6 bases). Germline V lookup: CDR1 KGHSH, CDR2 LQKENI. V shed 3 bases and J shed 3 bases, with 8 bases lying between them. The CDR3 runs 14 residues. This chain's CDR3 is CASSPGAANEKLFF. CDR3 DNA (partial): TGTGCCAGCTCACCGGGGGCGGCTAATGAAAAA. Filled out from reference TRBV18 and TRBJ1-4, the complete variable domain reads NAGVMQNPRHLVRRRGQEARLRCSPMKGHSHVYWYRQLPEEGLKFMVYLQKENIIDESGMPKERFSAEFPKEGPSILRIQQVVRGDSAAYFCASSPGAANEKLFFGSGTQLSVL.

To note about this clone: From the germline J gene comes the end of the CDR3, since the read stops 3 residues before it. This chain links TRBV20-1 with TRBJ2-2; 7 positions match TRBD1. Germline CDR1 DFQATT, CDR2 SNEGSKA (reference sequence). CDR3 length equals 15 residues. The sequenced part of the CDR3 DNA is TGCAGTGCTAACGAGGGGGCCGTCACTAATGAAAAG. This sequence encodes CSANEGAVTNEK. The entire CDR3 sequence reads CSANEGAVTNEKLFF.

Points on this clone: The read terminates 3 residues ahead of where the CDR3 ends, so the germline J gene completes it. V gene TRBV7-2 combines with J gene TRBJ1-6, with D perhaps TRBD1 (6 bases). Germline V lookup: CDR1 SGHTA, CDR2 FQGNSA. The CDR3 runs 16 residues. The V end was cut by 0 bases, the J end by 4 bases, with 10 bases between. The CDR3 DNA, read in part, is TGTGCCAGCAGCTTAGCCGGGACATATTATAATTCACCC. Translating it yields CASSLAGTYYNSP. The full CDR3 reads CASSLAGTYYNSPLHF.

A remark on this clone: The CDR3 end lies 3 residues beyond the end of the read and is filled in from the germline J gene. The V call is TRBV7-3, the J call TRBJ1-6; D is possibly TRBD1 (5 bases). Trimming removed 1 base from V and 4 bases from J, with 14 bases in between. Germline lookup yields CDR1 SGHTA and CDR2 FQGTGA. The CDR3 length is 17 residues. Here the CDR3 reads CASSLRGRHRYNSPLHF. CDR3 bases read: TGTGCCAGCAGCTTAAGGGGCCGGCACCGATATAATTCACCC. The full variable domain, with the rest looked up from reference TRBV7-3 and TRBJ1-6, is GAGVSQTPSNKVTEKGKYVELRCDPISGHTALYWYRQSLGQGPEFLIYFQGTGAADDSGLPNDRFFAVRPEGSVSTLKIQRTERGDSAVYLCASSLRGRHRYNSPLHFGNGTRLTVT.

To note about this clone: The observed sequence ends 3 residues before the CDR3 terminus, with the missing tail filled in from the germline J gene. The V and J genes are TRBV6-1 and TRBJ2-3; 7 bases align to TRBD1. The CDR3 contains 12 residues. CDR1 MNHNS and CDR2 SASEGT come from the germline V gene. The CDR3 sequence: CASSVTGLPQYF. The CDR3 bases that were read are TGTGCCAGCAGTGTGACAGGGCTGCCG.

In the case of this clone: Sequencing ends 3 residues short of the CDR3 end; the germline J gene provides the rest. The chain couples TRBV20-1 to TRBJ2-1, with D possibly matching TRBD2 (5 bases). CDR1 is DFQATT, CDR2 SNEGSKA, per germline (reference sequence). This CDR3 region has 12 residues. V was shortened by 6 bases and J by 5 bases, with 11 bases between the two germline ends. Here the CDR3 reads CSAQDWDNEQFF. The DNA read from the CDR3 is TGCAGTGCCCAGGACTGGGACAATGAG.

As regards this clone: The read terminates 3 residues before the CDR3 end, so the remaining end is supplied by the germline J gene. This rearrangement joins TRBV7-9 to TRBJ2-7, with 8 bases that match TRBD2. The CDR3 loop spans 13 amino acids. Unmatched junction bases numbered 8, after V lost 9 bases and J lost 4 bases. Germline CDR1 is SEHNR and CDR2 is FQNEAQ (reference sequence). CDR3 DNA (partial): TGTGCCAGTAGCGCCGGGGGGGGGTACGAG. Its protein product is CASSAGGGYE. In full, the CDR3 is CASSAGGGYEQYF. The full variable domain, in which reference TRBV7-9 and TRBJ2-7 provide the parts outside the CDR3, is DTGVSQNPRHKITKRGQNVTFRCDPISEHNRLYWYRQTLGQGPEFLTYFQNEAQLEKSRLLSDRFSAERPKGSFSTLEIQRTEQGDSAMYLCASSAGGGYEQYFGPGTRLTVT.

For this clone: The read ends 3 residues early relative to the CDR3; the germline J gene fills the gap. The rearrangement uses TRBV30 and TRBJ1-4; 8 bases are a match to TRBD1. The CDR3 spans 14 residues. CDR1 is GTSNPN and CDR2 is SVGIG in the germline V gene (reference sequence). Trimming at V came to 5 bases and at J to 2 bases, leaving 4 bases not matched to a gene. Partial CDR3 DNA: TGTGCCTGGGCTCAGGGGGCGACTAATGAAAAA. This codes for CAWAQGATNEK. The whole CDR3 sequence reads CAWAQGATNEKLFF.

As regards this clone: The CDR3 is cut off 3 residues early in the read; its end comes from the germline J gene. The genes are TRBV19 and TRBJ2-1; 12 nucleotides agree with TRBD2. The CDR3 totals 15 residues. V shed 8 bases and J 7 bases; nucleotides not matched to a gene: 9. CDR1 and CDR2 (germline): LNHDA, SQIVND (reference sequence). CDR3 sequence reads: CASRTSGAPRNEQFF. The CDR3 bases that were read are TGTGCCAGTCGGACTAGCGGGGCCCCCCGGAATGAG.